The sample holds many counts of the clone carrying this T cell receptor (beta chain). This sample was included in a study of T cells after yellow fever vaccination. As for the study in general: A sort based on CD3, CD45RA, CCR7 and CD95 yielded the EM, EMRA, CM and Tscm memory subsets.

Germline V gene sequence: CDR1 SGHVS, CDR2 FNYEAQ. The junction had 2 bases not matched to a gene; V was cut back by 1 base and J by 5 bases. The CDR3 is 15 amino acids. Study-wide results and limits: Some clonotypes, a small share, were shared between CD4 and CD8 compartments. Most primary-vaccination clones reappeared after the booster (just under 98% CD4, about 87% CD8).

5'RACE template switching produced TCR cDNA carrying a universal primer site and UMIs. TCRdb independently ran MiXCR on the 5' RACE reads; one entry per CDR3 protein. This sample has 20,000 to 30,000 distinct CDR3 sequences, with 4.5% found just once. Sequences were derived from PBMCs, either bulk or a sorted T-cell subset (CD4+, CD8+, memory, or dextramer-sorted; not recorded which), sampled on the day of the yellow fever booster vaccination. This clonotype was sampled from a man aged 18 to 29 who received the YFV17D yellow fever vaccine. V gene TRBV7-6 combines with J gene TRBJ2-3; 11 nucleotides align to TRBD1. Written as DNA, the CDR3 is TGTGCCAGCAGCTTAGGGACAGGGGGCGGAGATACGCAGTATTTT. This codes for CASSLGTGGGDTQYF.